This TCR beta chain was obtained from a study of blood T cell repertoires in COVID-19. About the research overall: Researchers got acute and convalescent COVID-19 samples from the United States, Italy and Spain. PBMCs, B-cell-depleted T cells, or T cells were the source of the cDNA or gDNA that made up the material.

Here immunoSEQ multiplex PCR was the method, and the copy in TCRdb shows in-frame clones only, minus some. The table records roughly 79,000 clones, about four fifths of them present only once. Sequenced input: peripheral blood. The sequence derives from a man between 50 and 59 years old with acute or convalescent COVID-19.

DNA for the CDR3: TGTGCCAGCAGAAAGGACGGGAGCGTGAACACCGGGGAGCTGTTTTTT. It is translated as CASRKDGSVNTGELFF. The chain carries TRBV2 and TRBJ2-2; possible D gene TRBD2, 6 bases. This CDR3 region has 16 residues. Germline CDR1 SNHLY, CDR2 FYNNEI. Deletions cut 6 bases from V and 1 base from J, with 15 bases between.